This T cell receptor (beta chain) was retrieved from a study of CD8+ T cells in alopecia areata. Study-wide findings and caveats: Lesional scalp exceeded normal scalp in clonality, especially in alopecia totalis/universalis.

As for this clone: Antigen unknown.

Reverse transcribed after extraction, RNA yielded cDNA as the sequencing template. The repertoire was sequenced with immunoSEQ multiplex PCR; TCRdb's copy has only in-frame clones and lacks some. The sample has 25,000 to 35,000 clones; approximately 56% are singletons. The CDR3 loop spans 15 amino acids. The sequenced sample was NKG2D-high CD8+ T cells sorted from blood. The source is a human donor with alopecia areata. The chain has TRBV5-2 and TRBJ1-2; the D call TRBD1 from the table was never checked on the DNA. TRBV5-2 is flagged as a pseudogene. CDR3 protein: CASSQLTWTGKGYTF. The DNA of the CDR3 is TGCGCCAGCAGCCAGTTGACCTGGACAGGGAAAGGCTACACCTTC.